This TCR beta chain was recovered during a study of T-cell reconstitution after alpha-beta-depleted transplantation in children. Unique molecular identifiers were used in preparing the TCRbeta library. TCRdb recomputed calls from the PCR reads with MiXCR, one row per CDR3 protein. The sample holds some 590,000 distinct CDR3 sequences, roughly a tenth seen once. The CDR3 totals 15 residues. Germline V lookup: CDR1 SQVTM, CDR2 ANQGSEA. V was clipped by 6 bases and J by 1 base; unmatched bases: 6. The receptor comes from a human donor who donated a stem cell graft to a child with acute myeloid leukemia. The V call is TRBV29-1, the J call TRBJ2-2, with TRBD2 identical over 9 bases. The material was PBMCs from the stem cell graft donor, obtained from the stem cell graft. For the CDR3, the DNA is TGCAGCGTGGTAGCGGGAGCTATGAACACCGGGGAGCTGTTTTTT. Protein product: CSVVAGAMNTGELFF.